The 6 T cell receptor beta chains below come from one sample, sequenced in a study of Graves' ophthalmopathy and Graves' hyperthyroidism (dated by TCRdb to about 2018). Data came from an Illumina HiSeq 2000. For repertoire sequencing, the TCR beta CDR3 regions were amplified from RNA transcripts. The first round was an RT-PCR using HTBI primers with the Qiagen OneStep RT-PCR kit, and this first round was followed by a second-round multiplex PCR, then size selection and purification. TCRdb itself trimmed the public reads at Q25 with fastp, ran MiXCR and retained productive beta chains. All rows with the same CDR3 protein become a single entry with the most common DNA and genes. The sample table records about 550,000 distinct CDR3 sequences; under 40% of these occur just once. The top ten hold around 4% of the sample. The material sequenced was peripheral blood or thyroid tissue (not recorded which). The receptors stem from an adult man with Graves' hyperthyroidism.

The rearrangement joins TRBV24-1 to TRBJ2-3; no firm D call. The germline gives CDR1 KGHDR, CDR2 SFDVKD. The CDR3 is made up of 15 amino acids. Trimming removed 4 bases at V and 6 bases at J, with 16 bases between. CDR3 sequence reads: CATSDLGDGRDTQYF. The CDR3 coding sequence is TGTGCCACCAGTGACCTTGGAGACGGACGGGATACGCAGTATTTT.

The V gene is TRBV7-9, the J gene TRBJ1-2, with D unresolved. Germline V gene sequence: CDR1 SEHNR, CDR2 FQNEAQ (reference sequence). Trimming took off 0 bases at V and 0 bases at J, with 5 bases between the two ends. This CDR3 is built from 14 residues. The CDR3 spells CASSLAETNYGYTF. The CDR3 DNA reads TGTGCCAGCAGCTTAGCAGAGACTAACTATGGCTACACCTTC. The full variable domain, its missing parts supplied by reference TRBV7-9 and TRBJ1-2, is DTGVSQNPRHKITKRGQNVTFRCDPISEHNRLYWYRQTLGQGPEFLTYFQNEAQLEKSRLLSDRFSAERPKGSFSTLEIQRTEQGDSAMYLCASSLAETNYGYTFGSGTRLTVV.

This clonotype has just a few counts. The chain combines TRBV15 with TRBJ2-3; D not certain. The CDR3 loop spans 12 amino acids. Germline V gives CDR1 LNHNV, CDR2 YYDKDF (reference sequence). Between the trimmed V and J ends, which lost 6 bases and 11 bases, there was a span of 15 bases. This CDR3 is CATSTAQVEQYF. The CDR3 region has the DNA TGTGCCACCAGTACAGCCCAAGTTGAGCAGTATTTT. The full variable domain, its missing parts supplied by reference TRBV15 and TRBJ2-3, is DAMVIQNPRYQVTQFGKPVTLSCSQTLNHNVMYWYQQKSSQAPKLLFHYYDKDFNNEADTPDNFQSRRPNTSFCFLDIRSPGLGDTAMYLCATSTAQVEQYFGPGTRLTVL.

As concerns this clonotype: A read error may be the cause here, since a much bigger clone is one base away. This chain uses TRBV7-9 with TRBJ2-7, with 7 nucleotides matching TRBD2. The V and J ends lost 4 bases and 4 bases, in that order; junction bases with no gene match: 10. CDR3 length: 15 amino acids. Germline V gene sequence: CDR1 SEHNR, CDR2 FQNEAQ (reference sequence). The CDR3 bases are TGTGCCAGCAGCTCAAAGCGGACCGGGGGGTACGAGCAGTACTTC. This gives the protein CASSSKRTGGYEQYF.

The J gene is TRBJ2-1, the V gene TRBV20-1, with a weak D call TRBD2 (6 bases). In germline, CDR1 is DFQATT, CDR2 SNEGSKA (reference sequence). V gave up 6 bases and J gave up 8 bases, with 11 bases separating them. The CDR3 spans 11 residues. The DNA of the CDR3 is TGCAGTGCCACGGGGACTCATGAGCAGTTCTTC. As protein: CSATGTHEQFF.

Comment on this clonotype: This may be a read error, as it is one base from a much larger clone. The chain couples TRBV2 to TRBJ1-1; TRBD1 aligns across 11 bases. The J segment lost 4 bases and the V segment lost 10 bases, leaving 5 bases of the junction unmatched. This CDR3 contains 13 residues. CDR1 is SNHLY and CDR2 is FYNNEI in the germline V gene. The DNA of the CDR3 is TGTGCCACCGCCGGGACAGGGGGCACTGAAGCTTTCTTT. Its translation: CATAGTGGTEAFF.